The 9 T cell receptor beta chains below were found in one sample sequenced in a study of blood T cell repertoires in COVID-19 (dated by TCRdb to about 2020). Libraries were prepared through the immunoSEQ multiplex PCR assay. In its TCRdb copy, this immuneACCESS table keeps in-frame sequences only and misses some clones. Where compared with another copy, unresolved V genes explain less than half of these, and the others have no known cause. A total of around 68,000 clones appear in this sample, about nine tenths of them only once. Of the sample, approximately 1.5% is held by the ten largest clones. The specimen was peripheral blood. The source of these receptors is a human donor in a cohort sampled during active COVID-19.

The rearrangement uses TRBV28 and TRBJ2-2; D is perhaps TRBD2 (6 bases). Trimming took off 3 bases at V and 0 bases at J, with 11 bases between the two ends. The CDR3 spans 16 residues. Germline values: CDR1 MDHEN, CDR2 SYDVKM. CDR3 DNA: TGTGCCAGCAGTTTGAGCGCGGGGACGAACACCGGGGAGCTGTTTTTT. The encoded protein is CASSLSAGTNTGELFF.

The chain employs TRBV11-2 and TRBJ2-7, with no clear D. This CDR3 has 13 residues. In germline, CDR1 is SGHAT, CDR2 FQNNGV. Trimming pared 3 bases from V and 3 bases from J, leaving 9 bases between. CDR3 nucleotides: TGTGCCAGCAGCTTCGGTGATTACTACGAGCAGTACTTC. Amino acid sequence: CASSFGDYYEQYF.

The chain has TRBV27 and TRBJ2-7; D not resolved. Germline V gene sequence: CDR1 MNHEY, CDR2 SMNVEV (reference sequence). The CDR3 runs 14 residues. The germline V and J ends were trimmed by 3 bases and 2 bases, with 11 bases remaining between them. CDR3 nucleotides: TGTGCCAGCAGTTTTTCGGTTACGGCCTACGAGCAGTACTTC. Residues: CASSFSVTAYEQYF.

This chain uses TRBV3-1 (or the pseudogene TRBV3-2) with TRBJ2-5; 7 bases agree with TRBD1. Germline CDR1 LGHDT, CDR2 YNNKEL (reference sequence). The CDR3 totals 15 residues. V trimming: 3 bases; J trimming: 5 bases; junction bases outside the gene matches: 9. The CDR3 reads CASSHRGFEWETQYF. The CDR3 nucleotides read TGTGCCAGCAGCCACAGGGGGTTTGAGTGGGAGACCCAGTACTTC.

The rearrangement joins TRBV5-1 to TRBJ2-5; the D gene is possibly TRBD2 (5 bases). Trimming shortened V by 2 bases and J by 1 base, and 12 bases separated the two germline ends. This CDR3 has 15 amino acids. CDR1 and CDR2 (germline): SGHRS, YFSETQ. The CDR3 sequence: CASSLGPGFQETQYF. In nucleotides, the CDR3 is TGCGCCAGCAGCTTAGGTCCGGGGTTCCAAGAGACCCAGTACTTC.

The chain carries TRBV5-5 and TRBJ1-6; the D is unclear. Trimming left V 1 base short and J 3 bases short, with 5 bases between. There are 14 residues in the CDR3. The germline gives CDR1 SGHKS, CDR2 YYEKEE (reference sequence). CDR3 in DNA: TGTGCCAGCAGCTTGTTACTCTATAATTCACCCCTCCACTTT. Protein product: CASSLLLYNSPLHF.

The sample holds one count of this clone. The chain employs TRBV6-2 or TRBV6-3 and TRBJ2-1; the match to TRBD2 covers 8 bases. After removal of 1 base from V and 4 bases from J, the junction contained 6 bases not matched to a gene. Germline CDR1 and CDR2: MNHEY and SVGEGT. This CDR3 has 16 residues. DNA of the CDR3: TGTGCCAGCAGTTACTGGAGCGGGAGTGGTTACAATGAGCAGTTCTTC. It encodes CASSYWSGSGYNEQFF.

The chain links TRBV7-2 to TRBJ2-5; D perhaps matches TRBD1 (6 bases). This CDR3 is built from 15 residues. V lost 5 bases and J lost 1, with 14 bases in between. Germline CDR1 reads SGHTA; CDR2 reads FQGNSA. The CDR3: CASSPPGGFQETQYF. In nucleotides, the CDR3 is TGTGCCAGCAGCCCGCCTGGGGGCTTCCAAGAGACCCAGTACTTC. The complete variable domain, with remaining parts taken from reference TRBV7-2 and TRBJ2-5, reads GAGVSQSPSNKVTEKGKDVELRCDPISGHTALYWYRQSLGQGLEFLIYFQGNSAPDKSGLPSDRFSAERTGGSVSTLTIQRTQQEDSAVYLCASSPPGGFQETQYFGPGTRLLVL.

The chain uses TRBV5-6 and TRBJ2-2; D unclear. Germline values: CDR1 SGHDT, CDR2 YYEEEE. There are 15 residues in the CDR3. V gave up 4 bases and J gave up 1 base, with 11 bases separating them. In DNA form, the CDR3 reads TGTGCCAGCAGCCTACGCGGTGGGAACACCGGGGAGCTGTTTTTT. Translated, it gives CASSLRGGNTGELFF.